These 24 T cell receptor beta chains came from one sample sequenced in a study of identical twins. One entry per CDR3 protein results from TCRdb running MiXCR on the 5' RACE reads. The sample yields under 300,000 distinct CDR3 sequences, 5.5% to 7.5% seen once. This same sample was also part of a study on T cells expressing NK-cell markers.

Source material: CD8+ T cells sorted from blood. The receptors stem from a woman aged 18-30 years in good health.

This clonotype turned up a few times. The J gene is TRBJ1-5, the V gene TRBV12-5; D call uncertain. The CDR3 is 15 residues long. CDR1 and CDR2 (germline): LGHNT, FRNRAP. V was pared by 9 bases and J by 3 bases, with 18 bases between. The CDR3 here is CASGKVVAVNQPQHF. The DNA of the CDR3 is TGTGCTAGCGGTAAAGTGGTGGCCGTCAATCAGCCCCAGCATTTT.

This clonotype was counted many times. The chain carries TRBV5-1 and TRBJ2-1; D not certain. The CDR3 consists of 13 residues. The V end lost 4 bases, the J end lost 3 bases, and 8 bases lay between the germline ends. The germline gives CDR1 SGHRS, CDR2 YFSETQ. For the CDR3, the DNA is TGCGCCAGCAGCGAGGAGTTCTACAATGAGCAGTTCTTC. This translates into CASSEEFYNEQFF.

The V and J genes are TRBV20-1 and TRBJ2-1; the D gene is possibly TRBD2 (5 bases). V was trimmed by 4 bases and J by 8 bases, leaving 9 bases between them. CDR1 is DFQATT, CDR2 SNEGSKA, per germline (reference sequence). The length of the CDR3 is 11 residues. The CDR3 nucleotides are TGCAGTGCTACTAGCATGGATGAGCAGTTCTTC. It encodes CSATSMDEQFF.

At least ten counts were recorded for this clonotype. This chain links TRBV7-9 with TRBJ2-3; TRBD2 matches at 8 bases. After removal of 5 bases from V and 3 bases from J, the junction contained 10 bases not matched to a gene. From germline, CDR1 is SEHNR and CDR2 FQNEAQ (reference sequence). This CDR3 comprises 16 residues. This CDR3 reads CASSRLGSGRTDTQYF. The CDR3 nucleotides are TGTGCCAGCAGCCGTCTCGGCAGCGGGAGAACAGATACGCAGTATTTT.

This clonotype has a count of ten or more. The chain joins TRBV12-3 or TRBV12-4 to TRBJ2-1; D call uncertain. The length of the CDR3 is 12 residues. V gave up 3 bases and J gave up 9 bases, with 9 bases separating them. CDR3 residues: CASSLANPEQFF. CDR3 in DNA: TGTGCCAGCAGTTTGGCCAACCCTGAGCAGTTCTTC.

This sequence joins TRBV7-9 and TRBJ1-2; D possibly corresponds to TRBD1 (6 bases). CDR3 size: 12 residues. CDR1 and CDR2 (germline): SEHNR, FQNEAQ (reference sequence). Between the trimmed V and J ends, which lost 8 bases and 4 bases, there was a span of 11 bases. CDR3: CASDRGPYGYTF. CDR3 DNA sequence: TGTGCCAGCGATCGGGGGCCCTATGGCTACACCTTC.

This chain links TRBV30 with TRBJ2-1; D call uncertain. From germline, CDR1 is GTSNPN and CDR2 SVGIG (reference sequence). The CDR3 spans 13 residues. V was clipped by 0 bases and J by 8 bases, with 11 bases between them. CDR3 residues: CAWSVVAAHEQFF. CDR3 nucleotide sequence: TGTGCCTGGAGTGTAGTGGCAGCTCATGAGCAGTTCTTC.

The rearrangement joins TRBV7-9 to TRBJ2-1; no clear D. CDR3 length equals 13 residues. V lost 5 bases to trimming and J lost 8 bases, with 13 bases between them. Per germline, CDR1 SEHNR and CDR2 FQNEAQ (reference sequence). The CDR3 nucleotides are TGTGCCAGCAGCGCCGGATCTACATATGAGCAGTTCTTC. Amino acid sequence: CASSAGSTYEQFF. Using reference TRBV7-9 and TRBJ2-1 for the parts outside the CDR3, the full variable domain is DTGVSQNPRHKITKRGQNVTFRCDPISEHNRLYWYRQTLGQGPEFLTYFQNEAQLEKSRLLSDRFSAERPKGSFSTLEIQRTEQGDSAMYLCASSAGSTYEQFFGPGTRLTVL.

The chain uses TRBV18 and TRBJ1-2; maybe TRBD1 (5 bases). Germline CDR1 and CDR2: KGHSH and LQKENI. V lost 2 bases to trimming and J lost 4 bases, with 8 bases between them. There are 13 residues in the CDR3. This chain's CDR3 is CASSPYRIYGYTF. The CDR3 nucleotides read TGTGCCAGCTCACCATACAGGATCTATGGCTACACCTTC.

The chain combines TRBV30 with TRBJ2-1, with D tentatively TRBD2 (5 bases). CDR3 size: 12 residues. V gave up 1 base and J gave up 9 bases, with 10 bases separating them. In germline, CDR1 is GTSNPN, CDR2 SVGIG (reference sequence). The CDR3: CAWSGTSGEQFF. DNA of the CDR3: TGTGCCTGGAGTGGGACTTCTGGTGAGCAGTTCTTC.

V and J are TRBV25-1 and TRBJ2-7; D possibly corresponds to TRBD2 (6 bases). Germline loops: CDR1 MGHDK, CDR2 SYGVNS. The ends were cut back, 0 bases at V and 3 bases at J, with 6 bases in the middle. The length of the CDR3 is 13 residues. In DNA, the CDR3 is TGTGCCAGCAGTGAATATAGCGGCTACGAGCAGTACTTC. The encoded protein is CASSEYSGYEQYF.

This clonotype was recorded at least ten times. This sequence joins TRBV12-3 or TRBV12-4 and TRBJ2-1; 11 nucleotides agree with TRBD2. The V and J ends lost 5 bases and 2 bases, in that order; junction bases with no gene match: 17. This CDR3 comprises 20 residues. CDR3 in DNA: TGTGCCAGCAGTCCTAGCCCCCTAGCGGGAGGCCTGACCGCCTACAATGAGCAGTTCTTC. Translation gives CASSPSPLAGGLTAYNEQFF.

This clonotype came up many times. The chain is built from TRBV5-1 and TRBJ2-1, with D perhaps given as TRBD1 or TRBD2 (6 bases each). The CDR3 length is 19 residues. The V end was cut by 0 bases, the J end by 0 bases, with 19 bases between. Germline lookup yields CDR1 SGHRS and CDR2 YFSETQ. CDR3 region: CASSLVGGEGGSSYNEQFF. The CDR3 DNA reads as TGCGCCAGCAGCTTGGTGGGGGGAGAGGGGGGTAGCTCCTACAATGAGCAGTTCTTC.

The CDR3 DNA follows: TGTGCCAGCAGCTTCGATAAGTTCGATGAGCAGTTCTTC. Amino acids: CASSFDKFDEQFF. This rearrangement joins TRBV7-8 to TRBJ2-1; the D is unclear. Germline CDR1 and CDR2: SGHVS and FQNEAQ. V shed 3 bases and J shed 8 bases, with 11 bases lying between them. The CDR3 runs 13 residues.

This clonotype has just a few counts. V gene TRBV21-1 combines with J gene TRBJ2-7; TRBD2 is taken as the D call from the table, unchecked against the DNA. TRBV21-1 is recorded as a pseudogene. The CDR3 extends over 14 amino acids. CDR3 DNA sequence: TGTGCCAGCAGCATTGAGACTAGCTTGGGCGAGCAGTACTTC. This codes for CASSIETSLGEQYF.

The V call is TRBV9, the J call TRBJ2-1, with 9 bases matching TRBD2. With V trimmed by 3 bases and J by 12 bases, 7 bases remained unmatched. Looked up from germline, CDR1 is SGDLS and CDR2 is YYNGEE. This CDR3 comprises 13 residues. The CDR3 region is CASSGLAGIGQFF. The CDR3 bases are TGTGCCAGCAGCGGGCTAGCGGGAATCGGGCAGTTCTTC.

This clonotype was observed many times. This chain uses TRBV5-6 with TRBJ2-2; D unresolved. Looked up from germline, CDR1 is SGHDT and CDR2 is YYEEEE. V dropped 4 bases and J dropped 5 bases, with 3 bases sitting between them. The CDR3 contains 11 residues. The CDR3 DNA sequence: TGTGCCAGCAGCACAACCGGGGAGCTGTTTTTT. It encodes CASSTTGELFF.

The rearrangement links TRBV7-9 to TRBJ2-3; D is undetermined. This CDR3 spans 15 amino acids. The ends were cut back, 0 bases at V and 3 bases at J, with 10 bases in the middle. Germline loops: CDR1 SEHNR, CDR2 FQNEAQ (reference sequence). For the CDR3, the DNA is TGTGCCAGCAGCTTAGCGGGCCTTATAACAGATACGCAGTATTTT. Translated: CASSLAGLITDTQYF. The full variable domain, rest sourced from reference TRBV7-9 and TRBJ2-3, is DTGVSQNPRHKITKRGQNVTFRCDPISEHNRLYWYRQTLGQGPEFLTYFQNEAQLEKSRLLSDRFSAERPKGSFSTLEIQRTEQGDSAMYLCASSLAGLITDTQYFGPGTRLTVL.

This clonotype has more than one count but fewer than ten. The CDR3 DNA reads TGTGCCACCAGCAGAGTCACTGCGGGGAATGACTACATGAACACTGAAGCTTTCTTT. Protein: CATSRVTAGNDYMNTEAFF. The gene calls are TRBV15 and TRBJ1-1; D gene unclear. From germline, CDR1 is LNHNV and CDR2 YYDKDF (reference sequence). V shed 1 base and J shed 0 bases, with 21 bases lying between them. The CDR3 extends over 19 amino acids.

The V gene is TRBV9, the J gene TRBJ2-7, with TRBD2 matching 8 bases. V was pared by 4 bases and J by 0 bases, with 6 bases of the junction left unmatched. The CDR3 has 15 residues. Germline V gene data show CDR1 as SGDLS and CDR2 as YYNGEE. The CDR3 sequence is CASSFGAGASYEQYF. CDR3 in DNA: TGTGCCAGCAGCTTTGGAGCGGGGGCCTCCTACGAGCAGTACTTC.

This clonotype was seen a few times. V and J are TRBV20-1 and TRBJ1-2; no definite D call. Germline assignment: CDR1 DFQATT and CDR2 SNEGSKA (reference sequence). Trimming removed 3 bases at V and 8 bases at J, with 10 bases between. The CDR3 is 11 amino acids. The CDR3 spells CSASGSGGYTF. CDR3 coding DNA: TGCAGTGCTAGTGGTTCTGGCGGCTACACCTTC.

This clonotype was observed many times. This rearrangement joins TRBV28 to TRBJ2-7; 16 positions match TRBD2. The J segment lost 9 bases and the V segment lost 4 bases, leaving 18 bases of the junction unmatched. There are 19 residues in the CDR3. Germline V gene lookup returns CDR1 MDHEN and CDR2 SYDVKM. This CDR3 reads CASSSFHLGLAGGQVGQYF. CDR3 coding DNA: TGTGCCAGCAGTTCTTTTCACTTGGGACTAGCGGGGGGGCAAGTCGGGCAGTACTTC.

The chain carries TRBV6-1 and TRBJ2-7, with unresolved D. The germline CDR1 and CDR2 sequences are MNHNS and SASEGT. The V gene lost 7 bases and the J gene lost 0 bases, with 16 bases spanning the gap. The CDR3 loop spans 15 amino acids. This CDR3 is CASTLSVRGSYEQYF. The DNA of the CDR3 is TGTGCCAGCACCCTATCGGTCCGCGGCTCCTACGAGCAGTACTTC.

This clonotype was picked up a small number of times. The chain recombines TRBV4-3 with TRBJ2-1, with D possibly being TRBD1 (6 bases). Germline V gives CDR1 LGHNA, CDR2 YSLEER. V lost 1 base, J lost 1 base, and 11 bases lay in between. This CDR3 has 16 amino acids. The CDR3 loop reads CASSQVRTESYNEQFF. The CDR3 coding sequence is TGCGCCAGCAGCCAAGTCAGGACAGAGTCCTACAATGAGCAGTTCTTC.